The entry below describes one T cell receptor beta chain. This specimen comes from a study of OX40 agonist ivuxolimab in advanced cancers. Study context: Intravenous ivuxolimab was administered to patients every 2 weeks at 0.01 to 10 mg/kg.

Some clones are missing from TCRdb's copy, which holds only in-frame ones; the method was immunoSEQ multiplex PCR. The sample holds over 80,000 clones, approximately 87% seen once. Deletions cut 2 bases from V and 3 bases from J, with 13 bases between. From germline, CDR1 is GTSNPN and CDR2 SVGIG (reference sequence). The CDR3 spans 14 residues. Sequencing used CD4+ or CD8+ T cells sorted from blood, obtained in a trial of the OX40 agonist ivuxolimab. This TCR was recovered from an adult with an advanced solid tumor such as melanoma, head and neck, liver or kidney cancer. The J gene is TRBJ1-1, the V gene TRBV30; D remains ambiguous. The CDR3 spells CAWSRRAAHTEAFF. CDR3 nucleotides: TGTGCCTGGAGTCGGAGAGCAGCCCACACTGAAGCTTTCTTT.